Listed here are 18 T cell receptor beta chains from one sample, sequenced in a study of T cells in Graves' hyperthyroidism and ophthalmopathy. There were TCR beta CDR3 regions amplified from RNA transcripts. With the HTBI primer set, the TCR CDR3 went through a first round of RT-PCR. TCRdb re-analysed the multiplex PCR reads in MiXCR, keeping a single row per CDR3 protein. Of 300,000 to 500,000 distinct CDR3 sequences in the sample, over 13% were seen once. The specimen was blood. These receptors were taken from a man in his fifties or sixties with Graves' ophthalmopathy.

This clonotype occurred a few times. V usage is TRBV9 and J usage is TRBJ1-1; 7 bases agree with TRBD1. The germline gives CDR1 SGDLS, CDR2 YYNGEE. V gave up 4 bases and J gave up 6 bases; unmatched junction bases: 18. CDR3 length equals 17 residues. The CDR3 region has the DNA TGTGCCAGCAGCTCCAGGGGGTTGGCAGGGGCTGACGCTGAAGCTTTCTTT. Protein sequence: CASSSRGLAGADAEAFF.

This clonotype has a count of ten or more. J is TRBJ2-2 and V is TRBV12-3 or TRBV12-4; D remains unclear. This CDR3 is built from 13 residues. Trimming took 7 bases from V and 1 from J, leaving 7 bases between them. The CDR3 DNA sequence: TGTGCCAGCACTTATTTGAACACCGGGGAGCTGTTTTTT. Its protein is CASTYLNTGELFF.

J is TRBJ1-3 and V is TRBV5-1; 7 bases are a match to TRBD1. This CDR3 contains 15 residues. CDR1 is SGHRS, CDR2 YFSETQ, per germline. The V and J ends lost 4 bases and 2 bases, in that order; junction bases with no gene match: 6. The CDR3 loop is CASSRDRVAGNTIYF. CDR3 bases: TGCGCCAGCAGCAGAGACAGGGTGGCTGGAAACACCATATATTTT.

The chain recombines TRBV15 with TRBJ1-4, with 7 bases that match TRBD1. V gave up 3 bases and J gave up 3 bases; unmatched junction bases: 4. This CDR3 is 15 amino acids long. Per the germline V gene, CDR1 is LNHNV and CDR2 is YYDKDF (reference sequence). CDR3 sequence reads: CATSSPGTANEKLFF. The CDR3 DNA follows: TGTGCCACCAGCAGCCCCGGGACAGCTAATGAAAAACTGTTTTTT. The whole variable domain, remainder taken from reference TRBV15 and TRBJ1-4, is DAMVIQNPRYQVTQFGKPVTLSCSQTLNHNVMYWYQQKSSQAPKLLFHYYDKDFNNEADTPDNFQSRRPNTSFCFLDIRSPGLGDTAMYLCATSSPGTANEKLFFGSGTQLSVL.

This clonotype was detected ten times or more. The chain links TRBV12-3 or TRBV12-4 to TRBJ2-6; tentative D call: TRBD1 (6 bases). This CDR3 spans 15 amino acids. Trimming shortened V by 5 bases and J by 0 bases, and 8 bases separated the two germline ends. CDR3 protein: CASSVRGSGANVLTF. Here the CDR3 DNA reads TGTGCCAGCAGTGTCAGGGGCTCTGGGGCCAACGTCCTGACTTTC.

This clonotype was seen many times. J is TRBJ1-4 and V is TRBV30; D is possibly TRBD1 (6 bases). Trimming cost V 4 bases and J 4 bases, with 16 bases left between them. The germline CDR1 and CDR2 sequences are GTSNPN and SVGIG (reference sequence). The CDR3 has 15 amino acids. CDR3 region: CAWTQGNSLNEKLFF. CDR3 in DNA: TGTGCCTGGACCCAGGGGAACAGCCTTAATGAAAAACTGTTTTTT.

The rearrangement links TRBV19 to TRBJ1-6, with a possible D match to TRBD1 (6 bases). The V and J ends lost 7 bases and 7 bases respectively, with 17 bases between them. Germline CDR1 LNHDA, CDR2 SQIVND (reference sequence). The CDR3 is 15 residues long. CDR3 in DNA: TGTGCCAGTACCGAATCGACTCAGGGGAATTCACCCCTCCACTTT. It specifies CASTESTQGNSPLHF.

In this sample, this clonotype turned up many times. The chain combines TRBV5-1 with TRBJ2-5; a possible D gene is TRBD1 (5 bases). CDR1 and CDR2 (germline): SGHRS, YFSETQ. The CDR3 covers 15 residues. Trimming took off 4 bases at V and 3 bases at J, with 16 bases between the two ends. The CDR3 DNA follows: TGCGCCAGCAGCCCCCGCCAGAGCAGGGAAGAGACCCAGTACTTC. It specifies CASSPRQSREETQYF.

This clonotype was detected ten times or more. CDR3 in amino acids: CAWSYTQGSGTF. In DNA, the CDR3 is TGTGCCTGGAGTTATACTCAGGGGTCGGGTACCTTC. The rearrangement links TRBV30 to TRBJ1-2; D possibly corresponds to TRBD1 (6 bases). V lost 2 bases to trimming and J lost 14 bases, with 18 bases between them. The V gene's germline CDR1 is GTSNPN and CDR2 SVGIG (reference sequence). The CDR3 length is 12 residues. The full variable domain, its missing parts supplied by reference TRBV30 and TRBJ1-2, is SQTIHQWPATLVQPVGSPLSLECTVEGTSNPNLYWYRQAAGRGLQLLFYSVGIGQISSEVPQNLSASRPQDRQFILSSKKLLLSDSGFYLCAWSYTQGSGTFGSGTRLTVV.

The rearrangement links TRBV7-9 to TRBJ1-2, with no clear D. Trimming shortened V by 6 bases and J by 8 bases, and 10 bases separated the two germline ends. The CDR3 is 11 residues long. CDR1 SEHNR and CDR2 FQNEAQ come from the germline V gene (reference sequence). The CDR3 bases are TGTGCCAGCAGATCCTCCCGGGGCTACACCTTC. This codes for CASRSSRGYTF.

Ten or more counts support this clonotype. The chain links TRBV7-2 to TRBJ1-1, with D unresolved. The germline gives CDR1 SGHTA, CDR2 FQGNSA. V gave up 3 bases and J gave up 1 base, with 9 bases separating them. The CDR3 loop spans 14 amino acids. In DNA, the CDR3 is TGTGCCAGCAGCTTGACGGGCCAGAACACTGAAGCTTTCTTT. Translation gives CASSLTGQNTEAFF.

Ten or more counts support this clonotype. V usage is TRBV6-2 or TRBV6-3 and J usage is TRBJ2-7; no firm D call. V lost 0 bases and J lost 6, with 15 bases in between. Per germline, CDR1 MNHEY and CDR2 SVGEGT. CDR3 length: 15 residues. The CDR3 DNA sequence: TGTGCCAGCAGTTACTCGATGGGTTATCCCTCCGAGCAGTACTTC. As protein: CASSYSMGYPSEQYF.

This clonotype was detected a few times. The rearrangement links TRBV25-1 to TRBJ1-4; D remains ambiguous. CDR3 length equals 13 residues. V was trimmed by 1 base and J by 10 bases, leaving 10 bases between them. Germline CDR1 is MGHDK and CDR2 is SYGVNS. The CDR3 nucleotides read TGTGCCAGCAGTGAATTAGTGGGCGGAAAACTGTTTTTT. Translation gives CASSELVGGKLFF.

This clonotype was seen many times. The CDR3 is CASSFGVAENYGYTF. CDR3 nucleotide sequence: TGTGCCAGCAGTTTCGGGGTAGCGGAGAACTATGGCTACACCTTC. The genes are TRBV12-3 or TRBV12-4 and TRBJ1-2, with D hard to call. Trimming stripped 3 bases from V and 2 bases from J, with 13 bases between. This CDR3 spans 15 amino acids.

This clonotype was counted only a few times. The rearrangement uses TRBV19 and TRBJ1-1; 8 bases match TRBD1. With V trimmed by 10 bases and J by 2 bases, 6 bases remained unmatched. The CDR3 has 13 amino acids. CDR1 is LNHDA and CDR2 is SQIVND in the germline V gene (reference sequence). The CDR3 coding sequence is TGTGCCACTAGAGACAGGGGAAACACTGAAGCTTTCTTT. Residues: CATRDRGNTEAFF.

This clonotype came up many times. The chain has TRBV30 and TRBJ2-2; D gene unclear. Trimming pared 3 bases from V and 5 bases from J, leaving 13 bases between. Germline CDR1 is GTSNPN and CDR2 is SVGIG (reference sequence). The CDR3 is 14 amino acids. Here the CDR3 reads CAWRGLLRTGELFF. In DNA, the CDR3 is TGTGCCTGGAGAGGCCTTCTACGGACCGGGGAGCTGTTTTTT.

The genes are TRBV6-1 and TRBJ2-7; TRBD2 matches at 11 bases. The V gene end was trimmed by 8 bases and the J gene end by 3 bases; junction bases not matched to a gene: 6. The CDR3 sequence is 14 residues long. Germline V gene sequence: CDR1 MNHNS, CDR2 SASEGT. CDR3 in amino acids: CASLRLAGSYEQYF. The CDR3 DNA reads TGTGCCAGCCTTAGACTAGCGGGGAGCTACGAGCAGTACTTC.

This clonotype was counted many times. This chain uses TRBV10-1 with TRBJ2-3; D is unresolved. This CDR3 spans 14 amino acids. The ends were cut back, 5 bases at V and 1 base at J, with 10 bases in the middle. Germline values: CDR1 WNHNN, CDR2 SYGVQD (reference sequence). CDR3 coding DNA: TGCGCCAGCAGTCGTGACGGACGCACAGATACGCAGTATTTT. Its protein is CASSRDGRTDTQYF.